This T cell receptor (beta chain) was identified in a study of breast tumors, draining lymph nodes, adjacent tissues. Whole-study findings and limits: Tumor repertoires ranked between lymph nodes and nontumor tissue in diversity, with V and J gene preferences. Tumor and nontumor repertoires were significantly more similar in luminal-like than in basal-like breast cancer. The data were judged consistent with most tumor T cells coming from lymph node and expanding in tumor.

This clonotype was counted at least ten times. Its antigen is as yet unknown. TCRdb re-analysed the multiplex PCR reads in MiXCR, keeping a single row per CDR3 protein. This sample yields about 180,000 distinct CDR3 sequences, of which 33% are seen a single time; around 4.5% belongs to the top ten. The lymph nodes were axillary draining lymph nodes from breast cancer patients. The sequence derives from a female donor with breast cancer. Some clones in this sample may be carry-over from other donors' samples. The specimen was axillary lymph node tissue.

The CDR3 DNA is TGTGCCAGCAGCACAGGGTTCGTTACGCAGTATTTT. This gives the protein CASSTGFVTQYF. V is TRBV2 and J is TRBJ2-3; D might be TRBD1 (6 bases). Germline V gene data show CDR1 as SNHLY and CDR2 as FYNNEI. The CDR3 runs to 12 residues. The ends were cut back, 6 bases at V and 8 bases at J, with 12 bases in the middle. The full variable domain, with the rest looked up from reference TRBV2 and TRBJ2-3, is EPEVTQTPSHQVTQMGQEVILRCVPISNHLYFYWYRQILGQKVEFLVSFYNNEISEKSEIFDDQFSVERPDGSNFTLKIRSTKLEDSAMYFCASSTGFVTQYFGPGTRLTVL.